This TCR beta chain was retrieved from a study of beta chain features in type 1 diabetes. V was cut by 2 bases and J by 0 bases, with 7 bases left in between. The CDR3 covers 14 residues. Germline values: CDR1 SGHDT, CDR2 YYEEEE. The whole isolated RNA underwent reverse transcription, so sequencing captured expressed TCRB transcripts. Profiled with immunoSEQ multiplex PCR; TCRdb holds only in-frame clones, not every one. The top ten hold roughly 0.025% of the sample, which has about 900,000 clones, roughly a sixth seen once. Sequenced input: naive CD4+ T cells from blood. This rearrangement joins TRBV5-6 to TRBJ2-3, with D hard to call. This receptor was identified in a woman aged 18-30 years in good health. The CDR3 nucleotides are TGTGCCAGCAGCTTAGACGGAAGCACAGATACGCAGTATTTT. It yields the protein CASSLDGSTDTQYF.